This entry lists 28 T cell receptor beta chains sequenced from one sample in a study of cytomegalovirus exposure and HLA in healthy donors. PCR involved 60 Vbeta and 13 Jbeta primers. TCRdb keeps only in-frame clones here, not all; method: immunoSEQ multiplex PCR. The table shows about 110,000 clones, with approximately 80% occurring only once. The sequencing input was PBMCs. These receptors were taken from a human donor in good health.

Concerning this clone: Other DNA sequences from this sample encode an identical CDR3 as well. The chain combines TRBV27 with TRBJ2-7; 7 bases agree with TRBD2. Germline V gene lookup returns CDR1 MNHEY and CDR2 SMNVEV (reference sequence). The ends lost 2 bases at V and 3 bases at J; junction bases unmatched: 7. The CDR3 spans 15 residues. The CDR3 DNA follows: TGTGCCAGCAGTTTAGGGGGGAGGGGTCGCTACGAGCAGTACTTC. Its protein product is CASSLGGRGRYEQYF.

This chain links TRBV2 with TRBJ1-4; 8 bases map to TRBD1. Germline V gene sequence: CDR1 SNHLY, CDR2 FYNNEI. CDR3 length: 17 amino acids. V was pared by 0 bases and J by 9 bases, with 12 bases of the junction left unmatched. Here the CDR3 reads CASSEAGLRTGKQKLFF. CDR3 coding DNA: TGTGCCAGCAGTGAAGCGGGGTTACGGACAGGGAAGCAAAAACTGTTTTTT.

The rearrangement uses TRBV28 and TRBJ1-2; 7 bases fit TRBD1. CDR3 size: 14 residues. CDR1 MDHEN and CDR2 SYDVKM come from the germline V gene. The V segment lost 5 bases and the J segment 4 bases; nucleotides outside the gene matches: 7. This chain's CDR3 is CASSKMAGGYGYTF. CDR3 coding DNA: TGTGCCAGCAGTAAGATGGCAGGGGGCTATGGCTACACCTTC.

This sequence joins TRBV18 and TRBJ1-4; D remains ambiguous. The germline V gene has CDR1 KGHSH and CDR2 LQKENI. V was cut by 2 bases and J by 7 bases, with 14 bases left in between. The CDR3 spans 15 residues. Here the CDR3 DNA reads TGTGCCAGCTCACCAGATGAGTTGGTTCTTGAAAAACTGTTTTTT. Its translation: CASSPDELVLEKLFF.

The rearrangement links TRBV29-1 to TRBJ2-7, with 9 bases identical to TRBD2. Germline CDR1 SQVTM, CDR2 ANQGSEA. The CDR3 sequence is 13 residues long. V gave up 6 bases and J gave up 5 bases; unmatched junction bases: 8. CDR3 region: CSVAAGGGDEQYF. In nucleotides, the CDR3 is TGCAGCGTCGCGGCGGGGGGGGGAGACGAGCAGTACTTC.

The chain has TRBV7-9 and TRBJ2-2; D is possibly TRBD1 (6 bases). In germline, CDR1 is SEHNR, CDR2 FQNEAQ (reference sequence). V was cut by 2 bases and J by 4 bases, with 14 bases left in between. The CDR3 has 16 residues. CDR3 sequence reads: CASSLPPTGSTGELFF. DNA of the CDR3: TGTGCCAGCAGCTTACCACCGACAGGATCCACCGGGGAGCTGTTTTTT.

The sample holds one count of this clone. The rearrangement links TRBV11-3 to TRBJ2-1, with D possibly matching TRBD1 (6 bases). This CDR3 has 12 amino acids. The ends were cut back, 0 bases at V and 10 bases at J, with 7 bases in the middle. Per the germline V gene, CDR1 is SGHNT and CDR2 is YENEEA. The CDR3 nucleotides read TGTGCCAGCAGCTTAGAAACAGGGGAGCAGTTCTTC. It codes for CASSLETGEQFF.

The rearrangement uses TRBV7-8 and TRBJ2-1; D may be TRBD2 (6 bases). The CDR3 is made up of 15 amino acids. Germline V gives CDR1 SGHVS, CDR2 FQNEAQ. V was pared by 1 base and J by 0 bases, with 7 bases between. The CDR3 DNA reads TGTGCCAGCAGCTTAGGGACTAACTCCTACAATGAGCAGTTCTTC. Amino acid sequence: CASSLGTNSYNEQFF.

The CDR3 spells CASSPGQGAANTGELFF. DNA of the CDR3: TGTGCCAGCTCACCAGGTCAGGGGGCGGCTAACACCGGGGAGCTGTTTTTT. V gene TRBV18 combines with J gene TRBJ2-2, with TRBD1 identical over 8 bases. Germline-derived CDR1 and CDR2 are KGHSH and LQKENI. This CDR3 has 17 residues. V was pared by 2 bases and J by 2 bases, with 7 bases of the junction left unmatched.

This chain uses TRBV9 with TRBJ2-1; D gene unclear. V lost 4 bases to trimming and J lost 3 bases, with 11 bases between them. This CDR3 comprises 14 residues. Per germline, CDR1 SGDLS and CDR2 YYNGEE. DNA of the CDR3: TGTGCCAGCAGCCCAGTACAACACTACAATGAGCAGTTCTTC. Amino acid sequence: CASSPVQHYNEQFF.

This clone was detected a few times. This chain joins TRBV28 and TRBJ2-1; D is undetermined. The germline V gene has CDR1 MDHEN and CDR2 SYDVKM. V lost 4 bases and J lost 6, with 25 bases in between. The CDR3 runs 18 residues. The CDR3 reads CASSSNVYLETLVNEQFF. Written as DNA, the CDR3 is TGTGCCAGCAGTTCAAACGTCTACCTAGAGACGCTAGTCAATGAGCAGTTCTTC.

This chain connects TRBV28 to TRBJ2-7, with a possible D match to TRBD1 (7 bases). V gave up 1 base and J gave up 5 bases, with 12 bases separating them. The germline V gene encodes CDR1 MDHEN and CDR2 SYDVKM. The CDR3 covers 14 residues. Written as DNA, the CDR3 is TGTGCCAGCAGTTTATTAGGAGGGGGCAACGAGCAGTACTTC. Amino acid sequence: CASSLLGGGNEQYF.

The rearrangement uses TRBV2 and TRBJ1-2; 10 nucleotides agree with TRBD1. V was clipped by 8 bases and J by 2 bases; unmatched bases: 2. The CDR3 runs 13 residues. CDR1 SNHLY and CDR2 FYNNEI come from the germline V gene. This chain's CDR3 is CASGQGVNYGYTF. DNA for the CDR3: TGTGCCAGCGGACAGGGGGTAAACTATGGCTACACCTTC.

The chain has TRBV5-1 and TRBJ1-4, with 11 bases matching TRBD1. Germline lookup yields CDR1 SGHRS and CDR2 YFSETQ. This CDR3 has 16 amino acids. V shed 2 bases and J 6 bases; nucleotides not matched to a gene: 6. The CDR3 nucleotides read TGCGCCAGCAGCTTCGGACAGGGGGCAGGTTATGAAAAACTGTTTTTT. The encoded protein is CASSFGQGAGYEKLFF.

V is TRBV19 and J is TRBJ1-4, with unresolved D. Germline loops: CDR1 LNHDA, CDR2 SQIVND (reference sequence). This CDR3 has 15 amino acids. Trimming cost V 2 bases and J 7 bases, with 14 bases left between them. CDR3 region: CASSIHPRRGEKLFF. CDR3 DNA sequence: TGTGCCAGTAGTATACACCCACGGCGCGGTGAAAAACTGTTTTTT.

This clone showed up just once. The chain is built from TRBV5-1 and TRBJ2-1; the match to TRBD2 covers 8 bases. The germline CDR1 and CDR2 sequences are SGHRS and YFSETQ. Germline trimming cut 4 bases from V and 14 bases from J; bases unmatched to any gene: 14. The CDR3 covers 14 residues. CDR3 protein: CASSDRTSPAGKFF. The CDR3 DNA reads TGCGCCAGCAGCGACCGGACTAGCCCGGCGGGGAAGTTCTTC.

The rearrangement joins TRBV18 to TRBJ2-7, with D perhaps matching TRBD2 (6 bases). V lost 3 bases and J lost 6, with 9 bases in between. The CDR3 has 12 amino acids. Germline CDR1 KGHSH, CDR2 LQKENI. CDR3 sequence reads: CASSPGGLEQYF. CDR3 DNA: TGTGCCAGCTCACCGGGGGGACTCGAGCAGTACTTC.

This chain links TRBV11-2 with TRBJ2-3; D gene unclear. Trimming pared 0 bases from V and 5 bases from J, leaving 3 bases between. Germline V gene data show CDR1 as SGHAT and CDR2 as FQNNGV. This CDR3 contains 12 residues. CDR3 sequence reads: CASSLDRDTQYF. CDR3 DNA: TGTGCCAGCAGCTTAGATCGAGATACGCAGTATTTT.

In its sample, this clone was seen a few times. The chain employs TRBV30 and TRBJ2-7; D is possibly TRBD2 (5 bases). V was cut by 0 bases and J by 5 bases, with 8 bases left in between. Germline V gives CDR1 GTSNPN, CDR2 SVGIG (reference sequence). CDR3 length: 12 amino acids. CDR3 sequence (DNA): TGTGCCTGGAGTGTAGGGCGGGACGAGCAGTACTTC. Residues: CAWSVGRDEQYF.

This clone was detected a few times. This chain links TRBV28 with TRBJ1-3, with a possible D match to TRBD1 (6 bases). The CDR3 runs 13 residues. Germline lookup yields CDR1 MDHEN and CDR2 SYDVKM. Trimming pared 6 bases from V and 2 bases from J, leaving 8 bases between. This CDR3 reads CASSTGPGNTIYF. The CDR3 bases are TGTGCCAGCAGCACAGGGCCTGGAAACACCATATATTTT.

CDR3 protein: CASSSAGSGGNTIYF. The CDR3 DNA reads as TGTGCCAGCAGCTCCGCGGGTAGCGGAGGAAACACCATATATTTT. This chain links TRBV7-2 with TRBJ1-3; D is uncertain. The CDR3 spans 15 residues. V lost 4 bases and J 4 bases, leaving 14 bases between the germline ends. Germline CDR1 is SGHTA and CDR2 is FQGNSA. The full variable domain, in which reference TRBV7-2 and TRBJ1-3 provide the parts outside the CDR3, is GAGVSQSPSNKVTEKGKDVELRCDPISGHTALYWYRQSLGQGLEFLIYFQGNSAPDKSGLPSDRFSAERTGGSVSTLTIQRTQQEDSAVYLCASSSAGSGGNTIYFGEGSWLTVV.

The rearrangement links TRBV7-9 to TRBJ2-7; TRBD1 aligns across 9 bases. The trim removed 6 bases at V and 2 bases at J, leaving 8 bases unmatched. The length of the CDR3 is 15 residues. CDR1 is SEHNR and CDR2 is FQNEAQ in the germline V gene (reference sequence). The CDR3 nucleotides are TGTGCCAGCAGTAAAACCGGGACAGGGACCTACGAGCAGTACTTC. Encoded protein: CASSKTGTGTYEQYF.

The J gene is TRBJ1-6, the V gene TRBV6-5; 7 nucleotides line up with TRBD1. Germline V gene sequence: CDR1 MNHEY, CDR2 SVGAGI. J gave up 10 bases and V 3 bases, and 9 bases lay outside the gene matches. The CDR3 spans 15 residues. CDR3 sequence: CASSYSGTVGSPLHF. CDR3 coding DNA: TGTGCCAGCAGTTATAGCGGGACAGTGGGGTCACCCCTCCACTTT.

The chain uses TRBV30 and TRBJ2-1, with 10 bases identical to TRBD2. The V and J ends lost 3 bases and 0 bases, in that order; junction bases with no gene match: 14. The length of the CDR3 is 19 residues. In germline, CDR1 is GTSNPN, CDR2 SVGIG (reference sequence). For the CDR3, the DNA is TGTGCCTGGAGCTGGGTTCTAGCGGGAGAAATTGTCTCCTACAATGAGCAGTTCTTC. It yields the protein CAWSWVLAGEIVSYNEQFF. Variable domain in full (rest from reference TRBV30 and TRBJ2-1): SQTIHQWPATLVQPVGSPLSLECTVEGTSNPNLYWYRQAAGRGLQLLFYSVGIGQISSEVPQNLSASRPQDRQFILSSKKLLLSDSGFYLCAWSWVLAGEIVSYNEQFFGPGTRLTVL.

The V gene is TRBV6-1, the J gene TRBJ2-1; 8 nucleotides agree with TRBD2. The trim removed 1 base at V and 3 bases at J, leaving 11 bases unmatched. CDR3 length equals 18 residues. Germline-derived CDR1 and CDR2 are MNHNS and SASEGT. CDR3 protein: CASSEGGVSGRYYNEQFF. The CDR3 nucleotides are TGTGCCAGCAGTGAAGGGGGGGTGAGCGGGAGATACTACAATGAGCAGTTCTTC.

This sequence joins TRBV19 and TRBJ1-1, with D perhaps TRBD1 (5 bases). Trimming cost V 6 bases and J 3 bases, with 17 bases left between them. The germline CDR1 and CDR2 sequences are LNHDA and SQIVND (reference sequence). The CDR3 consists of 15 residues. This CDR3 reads CASRKGQAGDTEAFF. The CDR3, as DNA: TGTGCCAGTAGGAAGGGGCAGGCTGGGGACACTGAAGCTTTCTTT.

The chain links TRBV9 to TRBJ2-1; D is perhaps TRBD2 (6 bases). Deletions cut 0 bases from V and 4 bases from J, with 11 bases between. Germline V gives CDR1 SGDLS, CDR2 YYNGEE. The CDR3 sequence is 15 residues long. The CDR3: CASSVDSGPYNEQFF. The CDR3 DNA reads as TGTGCCAGCAGCGTAGATAGCGGACCGTACAATGAGCAGTTCTTC. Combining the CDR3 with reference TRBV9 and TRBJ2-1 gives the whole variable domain DSGVTQTPKHLITATGQRVTLRCSPRSGDLSVYWYQQSLDQGLQFLIQYYNGEERAKGNILERFSAQQFPDLHSELNLSSLELGDSALYFCASSVDSGPYNEQFFGPGTRLTVL.

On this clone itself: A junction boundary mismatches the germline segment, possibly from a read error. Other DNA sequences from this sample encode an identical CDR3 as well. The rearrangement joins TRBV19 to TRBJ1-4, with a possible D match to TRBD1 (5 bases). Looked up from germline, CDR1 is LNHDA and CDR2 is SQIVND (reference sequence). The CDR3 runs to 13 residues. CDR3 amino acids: CASNGDFNEKLFF. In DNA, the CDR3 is TGTGCCAGTAACGGGGACTTTAATGAAAAATTGTTTTTT. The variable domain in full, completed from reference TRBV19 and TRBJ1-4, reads DGGITQSPKYLFRKEGQNVTLSCEQNLNHDAMYWYRQDPGQGLRLIYYSQIVNDFQKGDIAEGYSVSREKKESFPLTVTSAQKNPTAFYLCASNGDFNEKLFFGSGTQLSVL.